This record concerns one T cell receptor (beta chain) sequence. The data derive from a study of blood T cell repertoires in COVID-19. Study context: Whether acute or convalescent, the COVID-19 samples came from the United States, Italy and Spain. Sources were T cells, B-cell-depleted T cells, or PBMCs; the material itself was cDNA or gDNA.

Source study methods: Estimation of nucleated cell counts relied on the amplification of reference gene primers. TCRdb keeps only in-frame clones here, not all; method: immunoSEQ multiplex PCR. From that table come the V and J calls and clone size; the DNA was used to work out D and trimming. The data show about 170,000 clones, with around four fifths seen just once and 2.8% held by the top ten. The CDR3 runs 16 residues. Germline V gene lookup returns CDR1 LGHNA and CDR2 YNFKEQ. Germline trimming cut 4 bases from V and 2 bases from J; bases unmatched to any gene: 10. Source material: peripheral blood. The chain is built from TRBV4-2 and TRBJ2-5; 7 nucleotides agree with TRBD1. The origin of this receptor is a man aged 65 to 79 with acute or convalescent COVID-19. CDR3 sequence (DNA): TGTGCCAGCAGCCGAACCACCACAGGGGAACAAGAGACCCAGTACTTC. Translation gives CASSRTTTGEQETQYF.